This entry describes one T cell receptor beta chain. Its cognate antigen is unknown. The data belong to a study of shared clonotypes between healthy human individuals. On the study more broadly: For every donor, three CD4 naive, three CD4 memory, two CD8 naive and one CD8 memory plates were used.

TCRdb's table, derived via immunoSEQ multiplex PCR, lists solely in-frame clones and lacks some. This table has 600,000 or so clones, 98% appearing once. Cells designated naive CD8 were CD45RO-negative and were positively selected for CCR7, with terminally differentiated effector memory CD45RA+ cells excluded. Broader study findings: Tissues were not sampled, only blood, and their repertoires likely differ. Relative to their counterparts shared across all four donors, non-shared clonotypes exhibited diminished generation probabilities.

The CDR3 is 15 residues long. Germline-derived CDR1 and CDR2 are SGHTA and FQGNSA. The V gene lost 1 base and the J gene lost 0 bases, with 8 bases spanning the gap. The material sequenced was naive CD8+ T cells sorted from blood. The chain has TRBV7-2 and TRBJ2-3; D call uncertain. The receptor's source is a young man in good health. CDR3 nucleotide sequence: TGTGCCAGCAGCTTAGTGGTCTTTAGCACAGATACGCAGTATTTT. Protein: CASSLVVFSTDTQYF.